This paragraph covers one TCR beta chain sequence. Its specificity is not known. This entry is derived from a study of identical twins. Study-wide points: Low generation-probability sequences were in excess among twin-shared out-of-frame alpha sequences. Cross-sectional statistical analysis, not tracking of the same donors, underpinned the conclusions.

Using its own MiXCR run on the 5' RACE reads, TCRdb lists one record per CDR3 protein. The table lists around 370,000 distinct CDR3 sequences, around 9% of them singletons. The CDR3 length is 14 residues. The ends were cut back, 7 bases at V and 0 bases at J, with 10 bases in the middle. The V gene's germline CDR1 is MNHEY and CDR2 SMNVEV (reference sequence). The sequence came from a woman aged 50 to 60 in good health. Input material: naive T cells sorted from blood. The genes are TRBV27 and TRBJ1-5; unclear D gene. Here the CDR3 DNA reads TGTGCCAGCAATCCCATAGCTAGCAATCAGCCCCAGCATTTT. This translates into CASNPIASNQPQHF.